A single sample gave rise to the 27 T cell receptor beta chains below, sequenced in a study of cytomegalovirus exposure and HLA in healthy donors. It was with 60 Vbeta and 13 Jbeta primers that the PCR ran. TCRdb's copy holds only in-frame clones and misses some; the assay was immunoSEQ multiplex PCR. This sample has some 180,000 clones, with more than 70% found just once. The specimen sequenced was PBMCs. The receptors here all came from a girl aged 10 to 17 in good health and CMV-seropositive.

The chain carries TRBV7-2 and TRBJ2-1; D might be TRBD2 (6 bases). CDR1 is SGHTA and CDR2 is FQGNSA in the germline V gene. CDR3 length: 16 amino acids. The ends were cut back, 5 bases at V and 4 bases at J, with 18 bases in the middle. The chain's CDR3 is CASSRRVGSTYNEQFF. CDR3 coding DNA: TGTGCCAGCAGCCGGAGGGTAGGATCAACTTACAATGAGCAGTTCTTC.

The V and J genes are TRBV29-1 and TRBJ2-5; possibly TRBD2 for D (6 bases). This CDR3 has 14 amino acids. CDR1 and CDR2 (germline): SQVTM, ANQGSEA. Trimming cost V 4 bases and J 4 bases, with 16 bases left between them. For the CDR3, the DNA is TGCAGCGTTGGAAGGCGGGGTAGGGCAGAGACCCAGTACTTC. It is translated as CSVGRRGRAETQYF.

V and J are TRBV25-1 and TRBJ2-3; 14 bases align to TRBD2. CDR1 and CDR2 (germline): MGHDK, SYGVNS. J was trimmed by 3 bases and V by 3 bases; bases with no gene match: 5. This CDR3 is built from 17 residues. CDR3 sequence (DNA): TGTGCCAGCAGTGAGGGACTAGCGGGAGAAACTACAGATACGCAGTATTTT. It codes for CASSEGLAGETTDTQYF.

This chain connects TRBV5-4 to TRBJ2-1; weak D call: TRBD2 (6 bases). Germline CDR1 reads SGHNT; CDR2 reads YYREEE (reference sequence). CDR3 length: 13 amino acids. Trimming cost V 4 bases and J 5 bases, with 10 bases left between them. The DNA of the CDR3 is TGTGCCAGCAGCCGGGACTTGGACAATGAGCAGTTCTTC. As protein: CASSRDLDNEQFF.

The chain links TRBV25-1 to TRBJ2-7, with 7 bases matching TRBD2. The germline V gene has CDR1 MGHDK and CDR2 SYGVNS. The CDR3 loop spans 14 amino acids. V trimming: 4 bases; J trimming: 1 base; junction bases outside the gene matches: 4. CDR3 amino acids: CASSGAGVSYEQYF. In DNA, the CDR3 is TGTGCCAGCAGTGGGGCGGGAGTGTCCTACGAGCAGTACTTC.

The rearrangement joins TRBV5-1 to TRBJ2-5; D may be TRBD2 (6 bases). Germline V lookup: CDR1 SGHRS, CDR2 YFSETQ. This CDR3 is built from 14 residues. V gave up 2 bases and J gave up 3 bases, with 11 bases separating them. The CDR3 spells CASSFEGGKETQYF. In DNA form, the CDR3 reads TGCGCCAGCAGCTTCGAAGGAGGGAAAGAGACCCAGTACTTC.

The CDR3 coding sequence is TGTGCCAGCTCACAAATCCCCCTAAGCCAGGGAAGCGGGGCAGATACGCAGTATTTT. Encoded protein: CASSQIPLSQGSGADTQYF. This rearrangement joins TRBV18 to TRBJ2-3; TRBD2 matches at 7 bases. CDR1 is KGHSH, CDR2 LQKENI, per germline. The ends lost 4 bases at V and 4 bases at J; junction bases unmatched: 20. There are 19 residues in the CDR3.

V gene TRBV15 combines with J gene TRBJ1-2; 7 bases agree with TRBD1. Germline CDR1 and CDR2: LNHNV and YYDKDF (reference sequence). V dropped 0 bases and J dropped 7; count of bases not matched to a gene: 5. The CDR3 is made up of 14 amino acids. The CDR3 region is CATSRDPRQGGYTF. The CDR3, as DNA: TGTGCCACCAGCAGAGATCCCCGACAGGGTGGCTACACCTTC.

V and J are TRBV19 and TRBJ2-3; D is perhaps TRBD2 (5 bases). CDR1 and CDR2 from the germline V gene are LNHDA and SQIVND (reference sequence). The V end was cut by 5 bases, the J end by 2 bases, with 11 bases between. The CDR3 is made up of 14 amino acids. CDR3 sequence (DNA): TGTGCCAGTAGTCCCAGTAGCGTCACAGATACGCAGTATTTT. It translates to CASSPSSVTDTQYF.

The V and J genes are TRBV30 and TRBJ2-7; no clear D gene. The CDR3 contains 14 residues. Trimming removed 5 bases from V and 2 bases from J, with 16 bases in between. Germline CDR1 is GTSNPN and CDR2 is SVGIG (reference sequence). This chain's CDR3 is CAWDSGLTPYEQYF. The CDR3 DNA reads as TGTGCCTGGGATTCGGGTCTCACCCCCTACGAGCAGTACTTC.

This rearrangement joins TRBV7-9 to TRBJ1-1; 7 positions agree with TRBD1. J was trimmed by 4 bases and V by 4 bases; bases with no gene match: 3. Germline loops: CDR1 SEHNR, CDR2 FQNEAQ (reference sequence). This CDR3 contains 13 residues. The CDR3 nucleotides are TGTGCCAGCAGCTCGACAGGGATCACTGAAGCTTTCTTT. This codes for CASSSTGITEAFF.

This clone was observed a handful of times. The chain joins TRBV5-6 to TRBJ2-3, with TRBD1 matching over 9 bases. From germline, CDR1 is SGHDT and CDR2 YYEEEE. The V segment lost 3 bases and the J segment 4 bases; nucleotides outside the gene matches: 0. This CDR3 is 13 amino acids long. CDR3: CASSWDRADTQYF. The CDR3 coding sequence is TGTGCCAGCAGCTGGGACAGGGCAGATACGCAGTATTTT.

This clone was seen once. The chain combines TRBV29-1 with TRBJ2-7; perhaps TRBD1 as D (5 bases). There are 13 residues in the CDR3. V was clipped by 7 bases and J by 0 bases, with 13 bases between them. Germline loops: CDR1 SQVTM, CDR2 ANQGSEA. CDR3 coding DNA: TGCAGCGCCCGATGGGGCTACTCCTACGAGCAGTACTTC. As protein: CSARWGYSYEQYF.

This chain links TRBV27 with TRBJ1-1; D ambiguous. V was clipped by 3 bases and J by 7 bases, with 15 bases between them. This CDR3 spans 14 amino acids. The germline CDR1 and CDR2 sequences are MNHEY and SMNVEV (reference sequence). Here the CDR3 reads CASSFRIYDGEAFF. CDR3 DNA sequence: TGTGCCAGCAGTTTCAGGATATATGATGGTGAAGCTTTCTTT.

This clone has just one count. The CDR3 DNA follows: TGCGCCAGCAGCTTGGTCACAGGGAGCAATGAGCAGTTCTTC. Translation: CASSLVTGSNEQFF. The chain employs TRBV5-1 and TRBJ2-1; D possibly corresponds to TRBD1 (6 bases). CDR1 is SGHRS and CDR2 is YFSETQ in the germline V gene. V lost 0 bases and J lost 6, with 10 bases in between. This CDR3 has 14 residues.

The rearrangement uses TRBV29-1 and TRBJ2-7; D is uncertain. CDR3 size: 12 residues. V shed 2 bases and J shed 4 bases, with 9 bases lying between them. From germline, CDR1 is SQVTM and CDR2 ANQGSEA. CDR3 region: CSVERSVYEQYF. CDR3 in DNA: TGCAGCGTTGAAAGGAGTGTTTACGAGCAGTACTTC.

The chain uses TRBV13 and TRBJ2-3; 9 bases are a match to TRBD2. CDR1 PRHDT and CDR2 FYEKMQ come from the germline V gene (reference sequence). The junction had 4 bases not matched to a gene; V was cut back by 4 bases and J by 2 bases. This CDR3 is 15 amino acids long. This chain's CDR3 is CASSSTSGYTDTQYF. DNA for the CDR3: TGTGCCAGCAGCTCGACTAGCGGTTACACAGATACGCAGTATTTT.

This rearrangement joins TRBV5-1 to TRBJ2-5; TRBD2 is a possible D gene (6 bases). CDR1 and CDR2 (germline): SGHRS, YFSETQ. V lost 0 bases and J 2 bases, leaving 8 bases between the germline ends. The CDR3 extends over 14 amino acids. CDR3 sequence: CASSLVGTQETQYF. The CDR3 DNA is TGCGCCAGCAGCTTGGTAGGGACTCAAGAGACCCAGTACTTC.

This chain connects TRBV5-1 to TRBJ2-7, with TRBD1 matching 9 bases. Unmatched junction bases numbered 17, after V lost 9 bases and J lost 7 bases. CDR3 length: 15 residues. The V gene's germline CDR1 is SGHRS and CDR2 YFSETQ. The CDR3 DNA reads TGCGCCACCTATCCCGGGACAGGGCCCTCTCGTGAGCAGTACTTC. Translation gives CATYPGTGPSREQYF.

This chain joins TRBV2 and TRBJ2-1; possibly TRBD2 for D (5 bases). The CDR3 is 10 residues long. Between the trimmed V and J ends, which lost 8 bases and 7 bases, there was a span of 6 bases. Germline V gene sequence: CDR1 SNHLY, CDR2 FYNNEI. The CDR3 reads CASEGNEQFF. CDR3 DNA: TGTGCCAGCGAGGGAAATGAGCAGTTCTTC.

DNA of the CDR3: TGCGCCAGCAGCGCGACCGGGACAGGGATCCACAATGAGCAGTTCTTC. Its protein product is CASSATGTGIHNEQFF. V is TRBV5-1 and J is TRBJ2-1; 9 bases line up with TRBD1. This CDR3 has 16 amino acids. J was trimmed by 5 bases and V by 4 bases; bases with no gene match: 10. The germline V gene encodes CDR1 SGHRS and CDR2 YFSETQ.

The V call is TRBV15, the J call TRBJ2-7; 10 bases match TRBD2. Germline lookup yields CDR1 LNHNV and CDR2 YYDKDF (reference sequence). J lost 4 bases, V lost 3 bases, and 6 bases had no gene match. This CDR3 has 15 amino acids. This CDR3 reads CATSRPGAGGYEQYF. The CDR3 nucleotides read TGTGCCACCAGCAGGCCTGGAGCGGGGGGGTACGAGCAGTACTTC. Drawing the rest from reference TRBV15 and TRBJ2-7, the complete variable domain is DAMVIQNPRYQVTQFGKPVTLSCSQTLNHNVMYWYQQKSSQAPKLLFHYYDKDFNNEADTPDNFQSRRPNTSFCFLDIRSPGLGDTAMYLCATSRPGAGGYEQYFGPGTRLTVT.

The chain couples TRBV4-1 to TRBJ2-7; 10 positions agree with TRBD2. V was pared by 1 base and J by 4 bases, with 7 bases of the junction left unmatched. The CDR3 sequence is 16 residues long. Germline V gene data show CDR1 as MGHRA and CDR2 as YSYEKL. DNA of the CDR3: TGCGCCAGCAGCCAAGGTGTAGCTAGCGGGAGATACGAGCAGTACTTC. It codes for CASSQGVASGRYEQYF.

This chain links TRBV6-1 with TRBJ2-1, with D uncertain. V lost 3 bases, J lost 0 bases, and 3 bases lay in between. CDR1 is MNHNS, CDR2 SASEGT, per germline. The CDR3 is 13 residues long. The CDR3 DNA reads TGTGCCAGCAGTGAGTACTCCTACAATGAGCAGTTCTTC. Amino acids: CASSEYSYNEQFF.

The chain carries TRBV6-1 and TRBJ1-2; a possible D gene is TRBD1 (6 bases). There are 13 residues in the CDR3. Germline V gene sequence: CDR1 MNHNS, CDR2 SASEGT. Trimming stripped 10 bases from V and 5 bases from J, with 17 bases between. This chain's CDR3 is CATVAGGGYGYTF. The CDR3 nucleotides read TGTGCCACAGTCGCGGGGGGCGGGTATGGCTACACCTTC.

The chain employs TRBV30 and TRBJ2-2; 7 positions agree with TRBD2. CDR1 and CDR2 (germline): GTSNPN, SVGIG (reference sequence). The ends lost 0 bases at V and 8 bases at J; junction bases unmatched: 3. The CDR3 totals 13 residues. The CDR3 nucleotides are TGTGCCTGGAGTGTGGGGGGGTGGGGGGAGCTGTTTTTT. It encodes CAWSVGGWGELFF.

The CDR3 sequence is CAWTGLNTEAFF. The CDR3 coding sequence is TGTGCCTGGACAGGGCTGAACACTGAAGCTTTCTTT. The chain uses TRBV30 and TRBJ1-1, with D maybe TRBD1 (5 bases). The CDR3 covers 12 residues. The ends were cut back, 4 bases at V and 0 bases at J, with 6 bases in the middle. Germline V gene data show CDR1 as GTSNPN and CDR2 as SVGIG (reference sequence). The whole variable domain, remainder taken from reference TRBV30 and TRBJ1-1, is SQTIHQWPATLVQPVGSPLSLECTVEGTSNPNLYWYRQAAGRGLQLLFYSVGIGQISSEVPQNLSASRPQDRQFILSSKKLLLSDSGFYLCAWTGLNTEAFFGQGTRLTVV.